This T cell receptor (beta chain) comes out of a study of T cells in tumors after PD-1 blockade. For the study at large: Excluded were patients with checkpoint blockade, immunosuppressants, or radiotherapy or other anti-cancer therapy within 4 weeks. Daily vismodegib 150 mg continued in a subset of anti-PD-1-treated patients.

Per germline, CDR1 SGHNT and CDR2 YENEEA. J gave up 3 bases and V 4 bases, and 7 bases lay outside the gene matches. This CDR3 region has 17 residues. Sequencing was performed with immunoSEQ multiplex PCR; in TCRdb, only in-frame clones are kept and a portion is missing. The table has tens of thousands of clones, 78% seen once. This clonotype was sampled from a human donor with basal cell carcinoma. This sample comprised PBMCs, obtained before anti-PD-1 treatment. The chain employs TRBV11-3 and TRBJ2-6; 9 nucleotides agree with TRBD1. The CDR3 sequence is CASSYNRGRSGANVLTF. The CDR3 coding sequence is TGTGCCAGCAGCTACAACAGGGGGCGAAGTGGGGCCAACGTCCTGACTTTC.